This TCR beta chain was found in a study of T cells in Graves' hyperthyroidism and ophthalmopathy. Whole-study results and caveats: Stable hyperthyroidism was separated from ophthalmopathy by a model based on 13 V-J features. Blood also contained most expanded thyroid clonotypes above 0.001.

This clonotype has a count of ten or more. Its antigen remains unknown. The source material, RNA transcripts, was used to amplify TCR beta CDR3 regions. TCR CDR3 underwent first-round RT-PCR with the HTBI primer set. MiXCR was run by TCRdb on the multiplex PCR reads, yielding one entry per CDR3 protein. There are 600,000 or so distinct CDR3 sequences in the sample; around 13% occur only once, and about an eighth lies in the top ten. Germline assignment: CDR1 MNHNS and CDR2 SASEGT. Between the trimmed V and J ends, which lost 0 bases and 3 bases, there was a span of 6 bases. The CDR3 loop spans 14 amino acids. Exclusion followed for patients with uncontrolled infection, other autoimmune disease, pregnancy or lactation. Diagnosis rested on symptoms, serum thyroxine and TRAb, thyroid ultrasound, and orbital computed tomography.

This chain joins TRBV6-1 and TRBJ1-5; D is undetermined. The sequence was collected from a woman in her forties or fifties with Graves' ophthalmopathy. Sequencing used blood. The CDR3 coding sequence is TGTGCCAGCAGTGAAGCGCCTGACAATCAGCCCCAGCATTTT. Protein sequence: CASSEAPDNQPQHF.